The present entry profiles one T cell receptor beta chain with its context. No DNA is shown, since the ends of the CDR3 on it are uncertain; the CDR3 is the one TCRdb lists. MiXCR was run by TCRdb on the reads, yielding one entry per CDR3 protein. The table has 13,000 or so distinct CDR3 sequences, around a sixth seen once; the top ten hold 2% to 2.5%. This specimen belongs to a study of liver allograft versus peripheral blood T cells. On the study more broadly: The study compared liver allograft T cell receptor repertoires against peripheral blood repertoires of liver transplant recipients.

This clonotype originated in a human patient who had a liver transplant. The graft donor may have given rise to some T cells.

CDR3 protein: CVLLCHPANQPQHF. The V and J genes are TRBV20-1 and TRBJ1-5. CDR1 is DFQATT and CDR2 is SNEGSKA in the germline V gene (reference sequence). The CDR3 numbers 14 amino acids, ends counted.